This TCR beta chain was sequenced in a study of immune characterization of retroperitoneal liposarcoma. TCRdb ran MiXCR on the PCR reads and lists one entry per CDR3 protein. This sample yields some 3,100 distinct CDR3 sequences, of which under 55% are seen a single time; around 57% belongs to the top ten. CDR1 is MNHNS, CDR2 SASEGT, per germline. The germline V and J ends were trimmed by 1 base and 2 bases, with 9 bases remaining between them. This CDR3 is built from 15 residues. This clonotype was counted between two and nine times. The receptor comes from a male donor with retroperitoneal liposarcoma. The sample was tumor tissue. V is TRBV6-1 and J is TRBJ1-5; TRBD1 is a possible D gene (5 bases). CDR3 residues: CASSEVGGGNQPQHF. The CDR3 coding sequence is TGTGCCAGCAGTGAAGTAGGAGGGGGCAATCAGCCCCAGCATTTT.